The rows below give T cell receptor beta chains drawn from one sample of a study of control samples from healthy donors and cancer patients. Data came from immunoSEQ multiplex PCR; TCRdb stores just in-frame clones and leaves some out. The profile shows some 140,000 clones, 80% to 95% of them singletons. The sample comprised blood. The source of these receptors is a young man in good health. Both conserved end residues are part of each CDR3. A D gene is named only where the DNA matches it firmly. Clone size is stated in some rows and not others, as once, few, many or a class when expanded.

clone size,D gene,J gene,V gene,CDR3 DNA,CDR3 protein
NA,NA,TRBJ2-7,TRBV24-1,TGTGCCACCAGTGTCGGGTCTCCTTCTGCCTACGAGCAGTACTTC,CATSVGSPSAYEQYF
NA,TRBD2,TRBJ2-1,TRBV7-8,TGTGCCAGCAGCTTAGCAGCGGGAGGATGGAATGAGCAGTTCTTC,CASSLAAGGWNEQFF
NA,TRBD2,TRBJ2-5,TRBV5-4,TGTGCCAGCAGCATAGCGGGAGGGATTCGGGAGACCCAGTACTTC,CASSIAGGIRETQYF
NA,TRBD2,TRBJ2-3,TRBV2,TGTGCCAGCAGTGATCGACTAGCGGACAACACAGATACGCAGTATTTT,CASSDRLADNTDTQYF
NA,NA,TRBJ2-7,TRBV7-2,TGTGCCAGCAGCTTAGTCGTGGGGGACTACGAGCAGTACTTC,CASSLVVGDYEQYF
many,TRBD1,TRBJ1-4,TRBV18,TGTGCCAGCTCACCAATACCAGGGACAGCCGGAAAACTGTTTTTT,CASSPIPGTAGKLFF
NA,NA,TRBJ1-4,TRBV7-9,TGTGCCAGCAGCTCCGGAGGGACTAATGAAAAACTGTTTTTT,CASSSGGTNEKLFF
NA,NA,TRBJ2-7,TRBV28,TGTGCCAGCAGTTCTAGACTGGGTGGGAACTCATCTTCCTACGAGCAGTACTTC,CASSSRLGGNSSSYEQYF
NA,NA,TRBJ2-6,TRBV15,TGTGCCACCAGCAGAGTCATGGGTAAGGTCGCCAACGTCCTGACTTTC,CATSRVMGKVANVLTF
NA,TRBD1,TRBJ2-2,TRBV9,TGTGCCAGCAGCGTTACAGGGGGGAACACCGGGGAGCTGTTTTTT,CASSVTGGNTGELFF
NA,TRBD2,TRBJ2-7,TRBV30,TGTGCCTGGAGTGTCGGAGGACTAGGATTCTACGAGCAGTACTTC,CAWSVGGLGFYEQYF
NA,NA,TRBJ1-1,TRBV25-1,TGTGCCAGCAGTGAATCATGGGGGACTGAAGCTTTCTTT,CASSESWGTEAFF
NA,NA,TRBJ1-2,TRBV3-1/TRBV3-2,TGTGCCAGCAGCCAAGATCCCGGGGTCGGCTATGGCTACACCTTC,CASSQDPGVGYGYTF
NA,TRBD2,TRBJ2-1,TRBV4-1,TGCGCCAGCAGCCAAGCGGGACTAGCGGGAGGGGTAGGTTATGAGCAGTTCTTC,CASSQAGLAGGVGYEQFF
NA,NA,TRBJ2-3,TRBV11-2,TGTGCCAGCAGCTTAGATTGGGCGCGGACAGATACGCAGTATTTT,CASSLDWARTDTQYF
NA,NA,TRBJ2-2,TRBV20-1,TGCAGTGCTAGTAGATCCAGCGAAACCGGGGAGCTGTTTTTT,CSASRSSETGELFF